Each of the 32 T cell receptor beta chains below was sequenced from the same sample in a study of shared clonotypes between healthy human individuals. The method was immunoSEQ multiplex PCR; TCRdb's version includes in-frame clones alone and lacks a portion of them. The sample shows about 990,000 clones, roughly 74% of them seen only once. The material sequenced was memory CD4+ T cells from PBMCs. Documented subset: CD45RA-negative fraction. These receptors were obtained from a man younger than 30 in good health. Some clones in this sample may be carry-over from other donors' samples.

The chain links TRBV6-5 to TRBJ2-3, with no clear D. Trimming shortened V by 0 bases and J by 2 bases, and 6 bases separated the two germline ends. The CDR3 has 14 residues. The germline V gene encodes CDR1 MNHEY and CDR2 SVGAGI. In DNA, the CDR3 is TGTGCCAGCAGTTACTCGGTCACCACAGATACGCAGTATTTT. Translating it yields CASSYSVTTDTQYF.

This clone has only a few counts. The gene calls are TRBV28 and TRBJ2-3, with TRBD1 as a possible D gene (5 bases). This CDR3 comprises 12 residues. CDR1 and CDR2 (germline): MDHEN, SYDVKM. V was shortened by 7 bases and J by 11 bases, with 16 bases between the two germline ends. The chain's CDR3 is CASNRAKGMQYF. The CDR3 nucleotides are TGTGCCAGCAATCGGGCGAAGGGGATGCAGTATTTT.

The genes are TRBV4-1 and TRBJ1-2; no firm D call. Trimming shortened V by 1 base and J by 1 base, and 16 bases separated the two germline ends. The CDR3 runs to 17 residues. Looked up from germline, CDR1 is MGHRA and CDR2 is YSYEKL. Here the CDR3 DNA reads TGCGCCAGCAGCCAAGCCGCCGACAAGAAATATAACTATGGCTACACCTTC. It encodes CASSQAADKKYNYGYTF.

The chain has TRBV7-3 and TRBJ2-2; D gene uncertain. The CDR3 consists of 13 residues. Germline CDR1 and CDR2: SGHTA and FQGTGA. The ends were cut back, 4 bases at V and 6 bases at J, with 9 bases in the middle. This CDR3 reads CASSYPASGELFF. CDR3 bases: TGTGCCAGCAGCTATCCGGCGTCCGGGGAGCTGTTTTTT.

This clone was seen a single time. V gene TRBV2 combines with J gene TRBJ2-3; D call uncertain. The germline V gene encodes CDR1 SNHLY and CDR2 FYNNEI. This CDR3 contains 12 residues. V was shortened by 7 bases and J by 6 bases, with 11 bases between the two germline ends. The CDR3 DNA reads TGTGCCAGCACCATTTTTGGGGATACGCAGTATTTT. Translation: CASTIFGDTQYF. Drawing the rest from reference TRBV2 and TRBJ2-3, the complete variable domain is EPEVTQTPSHQVTQMGQEVILRCVPISNHLYFYWYRQILGQKVEFLVSFYNNEISEKSEIFDDQFSVERPDGSNFTLKIRSTKLEDSAMYFCASTIFGDTQYFGPGTRLTVL.

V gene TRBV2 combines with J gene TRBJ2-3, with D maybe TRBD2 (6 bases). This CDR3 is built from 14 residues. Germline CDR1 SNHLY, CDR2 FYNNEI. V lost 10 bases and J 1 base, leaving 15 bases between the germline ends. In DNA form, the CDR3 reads TGTGCCACCAAGCTAGCGCCCCGCACAGATACGCAGTATTTT. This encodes CATKLAPRTDTQYF.

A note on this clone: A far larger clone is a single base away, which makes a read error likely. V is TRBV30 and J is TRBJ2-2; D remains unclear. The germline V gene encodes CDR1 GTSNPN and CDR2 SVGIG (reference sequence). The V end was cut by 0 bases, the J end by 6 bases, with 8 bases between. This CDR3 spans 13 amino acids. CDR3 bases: TGTGCCTGGAGTGTCTCTTTGTCCGGGGAGCTGTTTTTT. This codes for CAWSVSLSGELFF.

CDR3 in DNA: TGTGCCAGCAGTGAACACCTGAACACTGAAGCTTTCTTT. This sequence encodes CASSEHLNTEAFF. V and J are TRBV2 and TRBJ1-1; D is unclear. The CDR3 has 13 residues. V was cut by 2 bases and J by 0 bases, with 4 bases left in between. CDR1 is SNHLY, CDR2 FYNNEI, per germline.

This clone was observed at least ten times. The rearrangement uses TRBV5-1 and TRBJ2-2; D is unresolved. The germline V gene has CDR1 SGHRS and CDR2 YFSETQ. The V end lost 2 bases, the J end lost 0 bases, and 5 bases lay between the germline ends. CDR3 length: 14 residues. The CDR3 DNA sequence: TGCGCCAGCAGCTTCCGAGCGAACACCGGGGAGCTGTTTTTT. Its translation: CASSFRANTGELFF.

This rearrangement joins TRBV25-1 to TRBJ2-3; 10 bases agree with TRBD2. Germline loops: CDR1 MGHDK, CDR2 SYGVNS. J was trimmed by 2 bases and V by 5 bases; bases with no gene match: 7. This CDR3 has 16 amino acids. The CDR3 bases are TGTGCCAGCAGTTTGACTAGCGGGCCTACCACAGATACGCAGTATTTT. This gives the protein CASSLTSGPTTDTQYF.

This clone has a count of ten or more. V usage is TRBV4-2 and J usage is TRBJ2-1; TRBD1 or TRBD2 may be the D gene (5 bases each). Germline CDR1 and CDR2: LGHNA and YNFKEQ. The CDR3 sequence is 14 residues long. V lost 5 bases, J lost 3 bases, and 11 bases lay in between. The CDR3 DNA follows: TGTGCCAGCAGCACCGGGACGTTCTACAATGAGCAGTTCTTC. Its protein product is CASSTGTFYNEQFF.

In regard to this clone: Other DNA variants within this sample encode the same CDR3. CDR3 region: CASSPLADQPQHF. CDR3 DNA: TGTGCCAGCTCACCCCTTGCGGATCAGCCCCAGCATTTT. This chain links TRBV18 with TRBJ1-5; D gene unclear. Trimming pared 3 bases from V and 5 bases from J, leaving 8 bases between. Germline CDR1 is KGHSH and CDR2 is LQKENI. This CDR3 has 13 amino acids.

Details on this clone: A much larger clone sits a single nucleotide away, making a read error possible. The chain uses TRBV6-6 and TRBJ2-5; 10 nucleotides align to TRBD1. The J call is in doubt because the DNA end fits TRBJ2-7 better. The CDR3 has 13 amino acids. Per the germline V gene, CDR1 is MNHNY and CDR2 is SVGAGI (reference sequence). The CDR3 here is CASRGQGSYEQYF. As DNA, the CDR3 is TGTGCCAGCAGGGGACAGGGGTCCTACGAGCAGTACTTC.

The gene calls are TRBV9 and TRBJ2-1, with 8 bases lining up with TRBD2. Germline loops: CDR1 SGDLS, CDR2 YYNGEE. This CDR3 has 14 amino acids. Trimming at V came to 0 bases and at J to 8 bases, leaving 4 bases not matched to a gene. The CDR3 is CASSVVSGSYEQFF. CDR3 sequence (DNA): TGTGCCAGCAGCGTAGTAAGCGGGAGTTATGAGCAGTTCTTC.

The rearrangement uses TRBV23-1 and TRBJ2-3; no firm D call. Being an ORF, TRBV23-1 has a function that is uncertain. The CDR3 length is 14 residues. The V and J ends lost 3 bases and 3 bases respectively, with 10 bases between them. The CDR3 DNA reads TGCGCCAGCAGTCATGTCGCGATGACAGATACGCAGTATTTT. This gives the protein CASSHVAMTDTQYF.

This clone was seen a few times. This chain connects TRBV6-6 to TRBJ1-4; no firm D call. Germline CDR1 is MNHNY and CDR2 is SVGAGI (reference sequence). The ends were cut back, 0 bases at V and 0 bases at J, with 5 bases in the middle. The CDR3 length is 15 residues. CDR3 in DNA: TGTGCCAGCAGTTACTCGGGCGCAACTAATGAAAAACTGTTTTTT. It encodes CASSYSGATNEKLFF.

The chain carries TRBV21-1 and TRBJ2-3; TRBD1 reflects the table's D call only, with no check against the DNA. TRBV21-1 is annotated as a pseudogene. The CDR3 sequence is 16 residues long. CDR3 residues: CASSLTGDGRGDTQYF. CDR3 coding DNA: TGTGCCAGCTCCCTTACAGGGGACGGGCGGGGAGATACGCAGTATTTT.

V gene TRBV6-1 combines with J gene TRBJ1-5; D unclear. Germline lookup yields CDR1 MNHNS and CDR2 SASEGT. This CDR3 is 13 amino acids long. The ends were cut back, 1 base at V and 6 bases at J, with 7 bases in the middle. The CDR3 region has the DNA TGTGCCAGCAGTGAAGAGGAGGGTCAGCCCCAGCATTTT. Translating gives CASSEEEGQPQHF.

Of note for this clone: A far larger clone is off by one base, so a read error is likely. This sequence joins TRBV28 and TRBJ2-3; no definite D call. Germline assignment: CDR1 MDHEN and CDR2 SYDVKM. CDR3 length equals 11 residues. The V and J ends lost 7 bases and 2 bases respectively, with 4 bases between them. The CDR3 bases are TGTGCCAGCACCGACACAGATACGCAGTATTTT. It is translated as CASTDTDTQYF.

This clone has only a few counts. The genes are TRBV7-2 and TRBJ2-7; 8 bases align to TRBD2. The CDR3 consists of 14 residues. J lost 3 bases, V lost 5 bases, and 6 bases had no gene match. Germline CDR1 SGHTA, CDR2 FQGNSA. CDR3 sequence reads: CASSPIAGNYEQYF. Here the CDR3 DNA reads TGTGCCAGCAGCCCAATAGCGGGAAACTACGAGCAGTACTTC.

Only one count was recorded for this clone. The CDR3 nucleotides read TGTGCCAGCAGTCTTCCCCGGGGGAGCGGTCAGCCCCAGCATTTT. Translated, it gives CASSLPRGSGQPQHF. The chain employs TRBV27 and TRBJ1-5; TRBD1 might be the D (5 bases). The length of the CDR3 is 15 residues. The germline V gene encodes CDR1 MNHEY and CDR2 SMNVEV (reference sequence). V was cut by 5 bases and J by 6 bases, with 17 bases left in between.

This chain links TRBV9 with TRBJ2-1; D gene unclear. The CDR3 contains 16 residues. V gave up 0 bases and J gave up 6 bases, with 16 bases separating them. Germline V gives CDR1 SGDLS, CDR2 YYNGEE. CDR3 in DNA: TGTGCCAGCAGCGTAGATACCCTCACGAACTCCAATGAGCAGTTCTTC. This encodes CASSVDTLTNSNEQFF. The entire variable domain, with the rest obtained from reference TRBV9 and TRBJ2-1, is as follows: DSGVTQTPKHLITATGQRVTLRCSPRSGDLSVYWYQQSLDQGLQFLIQYYNGEERAKGNILERFSAQQFPDLHSELNLSSLELGDSALYFCASSVDTLTNSNEQFFGPGTRLTVL.

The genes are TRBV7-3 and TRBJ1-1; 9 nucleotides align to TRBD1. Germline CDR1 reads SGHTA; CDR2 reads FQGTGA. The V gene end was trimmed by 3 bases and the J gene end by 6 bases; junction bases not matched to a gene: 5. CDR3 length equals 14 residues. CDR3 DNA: TGTGCCAGCAGCTTGGACAGGGGAACCCCTGAAGCTTTCTTT. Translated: CASSLDRGTPEAFF.

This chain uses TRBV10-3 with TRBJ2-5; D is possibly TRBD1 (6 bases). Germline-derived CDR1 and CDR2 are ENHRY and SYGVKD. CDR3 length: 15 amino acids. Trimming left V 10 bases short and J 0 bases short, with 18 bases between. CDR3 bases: TGTGCCACCATGGGGGCCCGTGGGGACCAAGAGACCCAGTACTTC. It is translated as CATMGARGDQETQYF.

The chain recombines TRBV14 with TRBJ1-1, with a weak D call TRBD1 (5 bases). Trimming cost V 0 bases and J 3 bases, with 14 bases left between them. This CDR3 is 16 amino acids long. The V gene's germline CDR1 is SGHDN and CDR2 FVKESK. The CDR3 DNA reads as TGTGCCAGCAGCCAAGATCTTGGGACTACTTACACTGAAGCTTTCTTT. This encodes CASSQDLGTTYTEAFF. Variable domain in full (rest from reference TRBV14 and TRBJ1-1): EAGVTQFPSHSVIEKGQTVTLRCDPISGHDNLYWYRRVMGKEIKFLLHFVKESKQDESGMPNNRFLAERTGGTYSTLKVQPAELEDSGVYFCASSQDLGTTYTEAFFGQGTRLTVV.

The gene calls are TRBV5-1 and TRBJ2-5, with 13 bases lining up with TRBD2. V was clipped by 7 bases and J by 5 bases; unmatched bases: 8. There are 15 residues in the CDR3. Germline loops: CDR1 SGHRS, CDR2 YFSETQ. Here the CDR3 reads CASAWTSGSGETQYF. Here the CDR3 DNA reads TGCGCCAGCGCATGGACTAGCGGGAGCGGTGAGACCCAGTACTTC.

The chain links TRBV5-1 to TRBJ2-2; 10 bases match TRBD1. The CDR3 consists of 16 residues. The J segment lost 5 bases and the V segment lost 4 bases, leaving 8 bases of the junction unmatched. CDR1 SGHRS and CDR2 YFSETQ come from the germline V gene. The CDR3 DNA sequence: TGCGCCAGCAGCCCCCCCGGGACAGGGGTTACCGGGGAGCTGTTTTTT. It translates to CASSPPGTGVTGELFF.

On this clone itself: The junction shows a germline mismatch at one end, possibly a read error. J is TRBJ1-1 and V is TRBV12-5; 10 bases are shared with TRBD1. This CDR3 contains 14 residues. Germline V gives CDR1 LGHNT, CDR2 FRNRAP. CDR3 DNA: TGTGCTAGTGGCCCTTCCGGGACAGGGGATTTTTCCGAATTT. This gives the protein CASGPSGTGDFSEF.

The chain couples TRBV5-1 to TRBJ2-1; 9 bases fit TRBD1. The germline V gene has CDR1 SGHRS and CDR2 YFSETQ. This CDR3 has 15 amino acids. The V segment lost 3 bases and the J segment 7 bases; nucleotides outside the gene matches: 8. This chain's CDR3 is CASSSQGADENEQFF. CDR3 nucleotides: TGCGCCAGCAGCTCACAGGGGGCTGACGAGAATGAGCAGTTCTTC. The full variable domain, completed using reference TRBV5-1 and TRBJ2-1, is KAGVTQTPRYLIKTRGQQVTLSCSPISGHRSVSWYQQTPGQGLQFLFEYFSETQRNKGNFPGRFSGRQFSNSRSEMNVSTLELGDSALYLCASSSQGADENEQFFGPGTRLTVL.

The CDR3 coding sequence is TGTGCCAGCAGCCAAGGGGCAGGGGGCTGGGAGGGCTACACCTTC. Its protein is CASSQGAGGWEGYTF. The chain couples TRBV9 to TRBJ1-2; 8 nucleotides align to TRBD1. Germline V gene sequence: CDR1 SGDLS, CDR2 YYNGEE. The length of the CDR3 is 15 residues. Trimming removed 4 bases from V and 8 bases from J; junction bases left unmatched: 13.

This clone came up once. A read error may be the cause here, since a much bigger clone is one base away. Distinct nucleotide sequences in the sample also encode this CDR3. The CDR3 DNA is TGTGCCAGCAGCGTAGGACTAGCGGGAGTTGGAGAGACCCAGTACTTC. Translating gives CASSVGLAGVGETQYF. V gene TRBV9 combines with J gene TRBJ2-5, with 12 positions matching TRBD2. Trimming removed 0 bases from V and 4 bases from J; junction bases left unmatched: 4. The CDR3 has 16 amino acids. Germline values: CDR1 SGDLS, CDR2 YYNGEE.

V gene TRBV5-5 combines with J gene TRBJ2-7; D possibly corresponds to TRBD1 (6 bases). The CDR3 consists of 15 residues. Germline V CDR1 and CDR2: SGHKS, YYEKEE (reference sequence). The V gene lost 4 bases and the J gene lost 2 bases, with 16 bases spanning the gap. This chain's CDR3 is CASSGTGSRTYEQYF. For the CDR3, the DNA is TGTGCCAGCAGCGGCACAGGGTCTAGGACCTACGAGCAGTACTTC.